This T cell receptor (beta chain) was obtained from a study of control samples from healthy donors and cancer patients. Method: immunoSEQ multiplex PCR; TCRdb's copy keeps in-frame clones and lacks some. The profile covers 130,000 or so clones, with 87% appearing a single time and around 3% taken by the ten largest. The TCR was taken from a man aged 60 to 75 in good health. Material: blood.

The CDR3 coding sequence is TGCGCCAGCAGCTTGGTTGCTTTGAGCTCCTACGAGCAGTACTTC. Translated: CASSLVALSSYEQYF. The rearrangement uses TRBV5-1 and TRBJ2-7; D gene uncertain. Germline CDR1 reads SGHRS; CDR2 reads YFSETQ. This CDR3 contains 15 residues. The V end lost 0 bases, the J end lost 0 bases, and 10 bases lay between the germline ends.